This T cell receptor (beta chain) appears in the sequencing data of a study of T cells in localized non-small cell lung cancer. Study-wide results and caveats: Longer overall survival associated with higher blood T cell density; shorter survival with higher adjacent-lung clonality. Uninvolved adjacent lung showed the highest T cell clonality, exceeding tumor. In adjacent lung, a median roughly 53 of the top 100 tumor clones were found.

This clone came up once. What it binds is unknown. The assay was immunoSEQ multiplex PCR, and TCRdb's table has in-frame clones only and misses some. The sample has around 15,000 clones, around nine tenths seen once. The CDR3 has 14 amino acids. CDR1 and CDR2 (germline): LNHDA, SQIVND (reference sequence). V gave up 5 bases and J gave up 5 bases, with 15 bases separating them. The V call is TRBV19, the J call TRBJ1-1; D is uncertain. This TCR was recovered from a man aged 35-75 years with stage III lung adenocarcinoma. Sequenced here: peripheral blood mononuclear cells, sampled before any cancer treatment. The CDR3 sequence is CASSPWEGGTEAFF. CDR3 nucleotides: TGTGCCAGTAGTCCCTGGGAAGGCGGAACTGAAGCTTTCTTT. Variable domain in full (rest from reference TRBV19 and TRBJ1-1): DGGITQSPKYLFRKEGQNVTLSCEQNLNHDAMYWYRQDPGQGLRLIYYSQIVNDFQKGDIAEGYSVSREKKESFPLTVTSAQKNPTAFYLCASSPWEGGTEAFFGQGTRLTVV.